What follows are 26 T cell receptor beta chains derived from one specimen sequenced in a study of T cells expressing NK-cell markers. TCRdb re-called the 5' RACE reads and gives one entry per CDR3 protein, without DNA. The listing contains 150,000 or so distinct CDR3 sequences. Sample: blood T cells: a sorted CD56 or NKG2C T cell subset, CD4+ or CD8+ T cells, or bulk PBMC T cells (not recorded which). The receptors derive from a woman aged 50 to 65 in good health.

The chain employs TRBV4-1 and TRBJ2-1; the TCRdb D gene call, TRBD2, has no DNA to confirm it. The CDR3 length is 15 residues. Germline V CDR1 and CDR2: MGHRA, YSYEKL. Here the CDR3 reads CASSPGTGRADEQFF.

The genes are TRBV20-1 and TRBJ2-7. The V gene's germline CDR1 is DFQATT and CDR2 SNEGSKA (reference sequence). The CDR3 is 13 amino acids. The CDR3 here is CSAREVIPYEQYF.

The gene calls are TRBV7-9 and TRBJ2-7; TCRdb names TRBD2, which stays unverified in the absence of DNA. Per the germline V gene, CDR1 is SEHNR and CDR2 is FQNEAQ (reference sequence). The CDR3 length is 13 residues. The CDR3: CASSSQLGYEQYF.

The V gene is TRBV29-1, the J gene TRBJ2-1. The CDR3 has 12 residues. Germline loops: CDR1 SQVTM, CDR2 ANQGSEA. The CDR3 spells CSVEGQYNEQFF.

This rearrangement joins TRBV30 to TRBJ2-3; TCRdb proposes TRBD2, but this gene call is untestable without DNA. Germline CDR1 is GTSNPN and CDR2 is SVGIG (reference sequence). The CDR3 is 16 amino acids. The CDR3 reads CAWSGGGVGEGDTQYF.

J is TRBJ2-6 and V is TRBV5-6; with no DNA, the TCRdb D assignment of TRBD1 cannot be verified. Germline assignment: CDR1 SGHDT and CDR2 YYEEEE. The CDR3 spans 18 residues. The CDR3 loop is CASSPLWDSLSGANVLTF.

The chain employs TRBV4-1 and TRBJ2-1. CDR1 and CDR2 from the germline V gene are MGHRA and YSYEKL. This CDR3 has 15 residues. The CDR3 spells CASSQSTSSYNEQFF.

The chain employs TRBV27 and TRBJ2-3; no DNA is available, so the TRBD2 call from TCRdb remains unchecked. From germline, CDR1 is MNHEY and CDR2 SMNVEV (reference sequence). The CDR3 length is 14 residues. This CDR3 is CASSLRSGEDTQYF.

J is TRBJ2-1 and V is TRBV27; TCRdb returns TRBD2, unconfirmable since there is no DNA. This CDR3 is 13 amino acids long. The germline CDR1 and CDR2 sequences are MNHEY and SMNVEV (reference sequence). The CDR3 protein is CASSERVYNEQFF.

CDR3: CATSDLQDSTGELFF. This rearrangement joins TRBV24-1 to TRBJ2-2; no DNA is available, so the TRBD1 call from TCRdb remains unchecked. The CDR3 is made up of 15 amino acids. Germline assignment: CDR1 KGHDR and CDR2 SFDVKD.

The CDR3 sequence is CATYSNSRSSYNEQFF. The chain carries TRBV10-2 and TRBJ2-1. Germline-derived CDR1 and CDR2 are WSHSY and SAAADI. There are 16 residues in the CDR3.

The chain is built from TRBV29-1 and TRBJ2-3. This CDR3 contains 14 residues. Looked up from germline, CDR1 is SQVTM and CDR2 is ANQGSEA. CDR3 in amino acids: CSVDHPVGTDTQYF.

This chain links TRBV20-1 with TRBJ2-1; TCRdb's D call of TRBD2 is untestable without DNA. The CDR3 contains 15 residues. The germline V gene encodes CDR1 DFQATT and CDR2 SNEGSKA (reference sequence). The CDR3 is CSARDGEVVINEQFF.

This sequence joins TRBV5-1 and TRBJ2-4; lacking DNA, the TRBD1 call made by TCRdb goes unchecked. CDR1 SGHRS and CDR2 YFSETQ come from the germline V gene. The CDR3 consists of 13 residues. The CDR3 is CASSLAGENIQYF.

The chain couples TRBV7-9 to TRBJ1-1; the TRBD1 assignment by TCRdb is unverifiable without DNA. Germline V gene data show CDR1 as SEHNR and CDR2 as FQNEAQ (reference sequence). The CDR3 consists of 13 residues. The CDR3 loop is CASTDRVGTEAFF. Filled out from reference TRBV7-9 and TRBJ1-1, the complete variable domain reads DTGVSQNPRHKITKRGQNVTFRCDPISEHNRLYWYRQTLGQGPEFLTYFQNEAQLEKSRLLSDRFSAERPKGSFSTLEIQRTEQGDSAMYLCASTDRVGTEAFFGQGTRLTVV.

The chain recombines TRBV30 with TRBJ2-2; no DNA is available, so the TRBD1 call from TCRdb remains unchecked. The CDR3 extends over 14 amino acids. In germline, CDR1 is GTSNPN, CDR2 SVGIG (reference sequence). The CDR3 sequence: CAWSESGGGGELFF.

V and J are TRBV25-1 and TRBJ1-2; the TCRdb call, TRBD1, lacks DNA for checking. Germline V gives CDR1 MGHDK, CDR2 SYGVNS. CDR3 size: 13 residues. The CDR3 reads CASSDGTGGGYTF.

The chain is built from TRBV6-6 and TRBJ1-5; TCRdb's D call of TRBD1 is untestable without DNA. Per the germline V gene, CDR1 is MNHNY and CDR2 is SVGAGI (reference sequence). The CDR3 sequence is 20 residues long. CDR3 protein: CASSYSNRALPLPSNQPQHF.

The chain carries TRBV19 and TRBJ2-6. The CDR3 sequence is 17 residues long. CDR1 is LNHDA, CDR2 SQIVND, per germline (reference sequence). The CDR3 loop reads CASSIGWQGPGANVLTF.

The chain employs TRBV6-4 and TRBJ2-2. The CDR3 has 14 amino acids. The germline CDR1 and CDR2 sequences are MRHNA and SNTAGT. CDR3 loop: CASSEGSNTGELFF.

CDR3 region: CASSWTGTNQPQHF. The V gene is TRBV27, the J gene TRBJ1-5; the TCRdb call, TRBD1, lacks DNA for checking. The CDR3 is made up of 14 amino acids. Germline CDR1 MNHEY, CDR2 SMNVEV (reference sequence).

This chain links TRBV27 with TRBJ1-2; with no DNA, the TCRdb D assignment of TRBD1 cannot be verified. The CDR3 extends over 15 amino acids. Germline-derived CDR1 and CDR2 are MNHEY and SMNVEV (reference sequence). This chain's CDR3 is CASSSSGGAVEGYTF.

The chain uses TRBV11-2 and TRBJ2-3; as DNA is missing, the TRBD2 call by TCRdb cannot be tested. The CDR3 has 14 residues. CDR1 is SGHAT, CDR2 FQNNGV, per germline. CDR3 amino acids: CASSLALAGDTQYF.

The rearrangement joins TRBV6-5 to TRBJ2-3; without DNA, the TCRdb call of TRBD2 cannot be checked. From germline, CDR1 is MNHEY and CDR2 SVGAGI. This CDR3 is built from 17 residues. CDR3 protein: CASSYSGGMYNTDTQYF.

The chain joins TRBV4-1 to TRBJ2-3; the TRBD1 assignment by TCRdb is unverifiable without DNA. CDR3 length: 15 residues. The germline CDR1 and CDR2 sequences are MGHRA and YSYEKL. The chain's CDR3 is CASSLGQKHTDTQYF.

V usage is TRBV7-9 and J usage is TRBJ2-5; TCRdb's D call of TRBD1 is untestable without DNA. The CDR3 has 13 residues. Per germline, CDR1 SEHNR and CDR2 FQNEAQ (reference sequence). This CDR3 is CASSGTVKETQYF.